This TCR beta chain comes out of a study of cytomegalovirus exposure and HLA in healthy donors. The PCR ran on 60 Vbeta and 13 Jbeta primers. Generated by immunoSEQ multiplex PCR, the TCRdb table keeps only in-frame clones and is missing some. The sample has roughly 150,000 clones; around 77% are singletons. V was pared by 1 base and J by 2 bases, with 7 bases of the junction left unmatched. Germline V CDR1 and CDR2: SGHTA, FQGTGA. The CDR3 is 16 amino acids. The chain carries TRBV7-3 and TRBJ2-5, with 7 bases aligning to TRBD1. The origin of this receptor is a man between 45 and 60 years old in good health and CMV-seropositive. Input material: PBMCs. The CDR3 DNA sequence: TGTGCCAGCAGCTTAAGGGGGTGGGGACAGCAAGAGACCCAGTACTTC. It is translated as CASSLRGWGQQETQYF.